Listed below are T cell receptor beta chains from one sample, sequenced in a study of T cell responses to AZD1222 COVID-19 vaccine. Clones were read by immunoSEQ multiplex PCR, and TCRdb kept only the in-frame ones, dropping some. The sample has more than 140,000 clones; about nine tenths are singletons. Sequenced here: peripheral blood, sampled on day 0 of AZD1222 vaccination. These receptors were collected from an adult in good health. CDR3s include the opening cysteine and the closing phenylalanine or tryptophan. A D gene is named only where the DNA matches it firmly. Clone size appears in some rows only: once, few, many, or a class for an expanded clone.

TRBV9	-	-	TRBJ2-2	CASSVDAFTGELFF	TGTGCCAGCAGCGTAGACGCCTTTACCGGGGAGCTGTTTTTT
TRBV29-1	TRBD2	-	TRBJ2-2	CSVAVGLAGPNTGELFF	TGCAGCGTTGCTGTAGGACTAGCGGGGCCGAACACCGGGGAGCTGTTTTTT
TRBV19	-	-	TRBJ1-1	CASSLPVRRNTEAFF	TGTGCCAGTAGTCTCCCGGTGAGGCGGAACACTGAAGCTTTCTTT
TRBV7-3	-	-	TRBJ1-4	CASSLTGSPNEKLFF	TGTGCCAGCAGCTTAACTGGGAGTCCAAATGAAAAACTGTTTTTT
TRBV29-1	TRBD1	-	TRBJ1-1	CSSQGGRDTEAFF	TGCAGCTCCCAGGGGGGTAGGGACACTGAAGCTTTCTTT
TRBV6-5	-	-	TRBJ1-3	CASRGGGLSGNTIYF	TGTGCCAGCAGGGGAGGGGGTTTATCTGGAAACACCATATATTTT
TRBV5-4	-	-	TRBJ1-1	CASTRIGQNTEAFF	TGTGCCAGCACGCGAATAGGCCAGAACACTGAAGCTTTCTTT
TRBV25-1	-	-	TRBJ2-3	CASSEVWHTDTQYF	TGTGCCAGCAGTGAGGTCTGGCACACAGATACGCAGTATTTT
TRBV3-1/TRBV3-2	-	-	TRBJ2-5	CASSQLPMGDWNQETQYF	TGTGCCAGCAGCCAACTTCCTATGGGTGACTGGAATCAAGAGACCCAGTACTTC
TRBV4-3	-	-	TRBJ2-6	CASSQGLRSGANVLTF	TGCGCCAGCAGCCAAGGGTTACGGTCTGGGGCCAACGTCCTGACTTTC
TRBV6-5	TRBD1	-	TRBJ1-5	CASSSGGSNQPQHF	TGTGCCAGCAGCTCAGGGGGTAGCAATCAGCCCCAGCATTTT
TRBV11-3	TRBD1	-	TRBJ2-7	CASSSPRQGPGEQYF	TGTGCCAGCAGCTCCCCGAGACAGGGTCCAGGCGAGCAGTACTTC
TRBV15	-	-	TRBJ2-3	CATSSQGSGPADTQYF	TGTGCCACCAGCTCACAGGGATCAGGACCGGCGGATACGCAGTATTTT
TRBV5-4	TRBD1	-	TRBJ2-3	CASSSQGASDTQYF	TGTGCCAGCAGCTCGCAGGGGGCATCAGATACGCAGTATTTT
TRBV18	-	-	TRBJ1-6	CASSPRDNQSNSPLHF	TGTGCCAGCTCACCGAGGGACAATCAATCTAATTCACCCCTCCACTTT
TRBV6-1	-	-	TRBJ2-7	CASSERGEFDEQYF	TGTGCCAGCAGTGAAAGGGGGGAGTTCGACGAGCAGTACTTC
TRBV28	-	-	TRBJ1-1	CASTPGRQGTEAFF	TGTGCCAGCACCCCAGGGAGGCAGGGGACTGAAGCTTTCTTT
TRBV5-5	-	-	TRBJ1-2	CASSLVLRGIGYTF	TGTGCCAGCAGCTTGGTTTTACGGGGCATCGGCTACACCTTC
TRBV5-1	-	few	TRBJ1-2	CASSLGTANYGYTF	TGCGCCAGCAGCTTGGGGACAGCTAACTATGGCTACACCTTC
TRBV19	-	once	TRBJ2-2	CASSLTSMGTGELFF	TGTGCCAGTAGCCTGACTAGTATGGGGACCGGGGAGCTGTTTTTT
TRBV4-3	-	-	TRBJ2-1	CASSQDIRSSYNEQFF	TGCGCCAGCAGCCAAGACATACGGAGCTCCTACAATGAGCAGTTCTTC
TRBV6-5	TRBD1	-	TRBJ1-6	CASRTGREGNSPLHF	TGTGCCAGCAGGACAGGGCGGGAAGGGAATTCACCCCTCCACTTT
TRBV7-9	TRBD2	-	TRBJ2-7	CASSSPTSENYEQYF	TGTGCCAGCAGCTCGCCCACTAGCGAGAACTACGAGCAGTACTTC
TRBV12-3/TRBV12-4	-	-	TRBJ1-2	CASSLNPFDGLAF	TGTGCCAGCAGTTTGAACCCCTTTGATGGGCTCGCCTTC
TRBV11-2	-	-	TRBJ1-2	CASSLGRGNYGYTF	TGTGCCAGCAGCTTAGGACGGGGGAACTATGGCTACACCTTC
TRBV15	TRBD1	-	TRBJ1-2	CATSSGDRVNYGYTF	TGTGCCACCAGCAGCGGGGACAGGGTTAACTATGGCTACACCTTC
TRBV6-5	-	-	TRBJ1-2	CASRSVQGGYTF	TGTGCCAGCAGGAGCGTCCAGGGTGGCTACACCTTC
TRBV5-1	TRBD1	-	TRBJ2-7	CASKSGTGFYEQYF	TGCGCCAGCAAATCCGGGACAGGGTTTTATGAGCAGTACTTC
TRBV2	-	few	TRBJ1-2	CASTSSTNGYTF	TGTGCCAGCACTTCTTCGACGAATGGCTACACCTTC
TRBV15	-	-	TRBJ1-5	CATSRGVTGWYSNQPQHF	TGTGCCACCAGCAGAGGTGTTACAGGCTGGTATAGCAATCAGCCCCAGCATTTT
TRBV3-1/TRBV3-2	TRBD2	-	TRBJ2-2	CASSRGLAGLGSTGELFF	TGTGCCAGCAGCCGTGGACTAGCGGGCCTTGGGAGCACCGGGGAGCTGTTTTTT
TRBV9	TRBD2	-	TRBJ2-1	CASSVVGGSLYNEQFF	TGTGCCAGCAGCGTAGTAGGCGGGAGCCTCTACAATGAGCAGTTCTTC
TRBV12-3/TRBV12-4	-	-	TRBJ1-1	CASSLQTRTEAFF	TGTGCCAGCAGTCTCCAGACACGGACTGAAGCTTTCTTT